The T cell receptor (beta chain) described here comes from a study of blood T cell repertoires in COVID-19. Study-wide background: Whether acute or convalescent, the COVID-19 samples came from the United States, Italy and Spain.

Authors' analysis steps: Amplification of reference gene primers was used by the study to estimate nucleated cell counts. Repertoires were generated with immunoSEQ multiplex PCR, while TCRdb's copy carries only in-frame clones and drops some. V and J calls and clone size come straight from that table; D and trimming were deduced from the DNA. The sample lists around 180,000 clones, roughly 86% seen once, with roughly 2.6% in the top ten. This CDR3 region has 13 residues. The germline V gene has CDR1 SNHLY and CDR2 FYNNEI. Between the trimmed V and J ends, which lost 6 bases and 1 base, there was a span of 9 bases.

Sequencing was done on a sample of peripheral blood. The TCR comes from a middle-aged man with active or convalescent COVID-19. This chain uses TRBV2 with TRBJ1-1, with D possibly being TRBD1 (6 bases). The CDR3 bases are TGTGCCAGCAGCCAGGGGACGAACACTGAAGCTTTCTTT. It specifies CASSQGTNTEAFF. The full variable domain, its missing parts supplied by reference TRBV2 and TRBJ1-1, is EPEVTQTPSHQVTQMGQEVILRCVPISNHLYFYWYRQILGQKVEFLVSFYNNEISEKSEIFDDQFSVERPDGSNFTLKIRSTKLEDSAMYFCASSQGTNTEAFFGQGTRLTVV.